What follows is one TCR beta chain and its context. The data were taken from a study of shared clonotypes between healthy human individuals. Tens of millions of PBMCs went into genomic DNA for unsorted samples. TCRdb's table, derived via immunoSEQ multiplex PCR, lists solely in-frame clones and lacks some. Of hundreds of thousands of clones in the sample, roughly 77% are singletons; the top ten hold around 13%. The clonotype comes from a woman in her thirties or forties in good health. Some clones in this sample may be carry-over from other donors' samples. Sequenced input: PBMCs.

The CDR3 DNA sequence: TGTGCCATCAGTGAGCCCCCTGCGGGAGGGTACACCGGGGAGCTGTTTTTT. As protein: CAISEPPAGGYTGELFF. This rearrangement joins TRBV10-3 to TRBJ2-2, with 9 positions matching TRBD2. Germline values: CDR1 ENHRY, CDR2 SYGVKD. The length of the CDR3 is 17 residues. Unmatched junction bases numbered 7, after V lost 2 bases and J lost 3 bases.